The 9 T cell receptor beta chains given below trace back to one sample, sequenced in a study of blood T cell repertoires in COVID-19. Sequenced by immunoSEQ multiplex PCR; TCRdb stores in-frame clones only, minus some. The data hold 65,000 to 70,000 clones, with roughly 87% observed a single time. The sequenced sample consisted of peripheral blood. These receptors were taken from a man of 80 years or more with acute or convalescent COVID-19.

The rearrangement uses TRBV27 and TRBJ2-3; D call uncertain. The CDR3 contains 18 residues. Per germline, CDR1 MNHEY and CDR2 SMNVEV (reference sequence). V lost 3 bases, J lost 2 bases, and 21 bases lay in between. DNA of the CDR3: TGTGCCAGCAGTTTGAGGCCGTTGAGACTCGACCCCACAGATACGCAGTATTTT. This gives the protein CASSLRPLRLDPTDTQYF.

The chain uses TRBV5-8 and TRBJ2-7; TRBD2 might be the D (5 bases). The CDR3 consists of 16 residues. Per the germline V gene, CDR1 is SGHTS and CDR2 is YDEGEE. The V end was cut by 0 bases, the J end by 2 bases, with 15 bases between. The CDR3 loop is CASSLDGRGLTYEQYF. CDR3 bases: TGTGCCAGCAGCTTGGATGGTAGAGGGCTCACCTACGAGCAGTACTTC. Based on the CDR3 plus reference TRBV5-8 and TRBJ2-7, the full variable domain is EAGVTQSPTHLIKTRGQQATLRCSPISGHTSVYWYQQALGLGLQFLLWYDEGEERNRGNFPPRFSGRQFPNYSSELNVNALELEDSALYLCASSLDGRGLTYEQYFGPGTRLTVT.

Points on this clone: Its ends do not fully match the called genes, so a read error is possible. The chain uses TRBV10-3 and TRBJ2-1; D gene ambiguous. Germline CDR1 and CDR2: ENHRY and SYGVKD. The CDR3 totals 15 residues. The CDR3 region is CTISHLGLGYNEQFF. For the CDR3, the DNA is TGTACCATCAGCCACCTAGGTCTCGGCTACAATGAGCAGTTCTTC.

V is TRBV5-1 and J is TRBJ2-7; 8 bases map to TRBD1. The trim removed 4 bases at V and 7 bases at J, leaving 10 bases unmatched. The germline CDR1 and CDR2 sequences are SGHRS and YFSETQ. The CDR3 totals 14 residues. CDR3 in amino acids: CASSTGTGAEEQYF. CDR3 in DNA: TGCGCCAGCAGCACCGGGACAGGAGCTGAAGAGCAGTACTTC. The full variable domain, its missing parts supplied by reference TRBV5-1 and TRBJ2-7, is KAGVTQTPRYLIKTRGQQVTLSCSPISGHRSVSWYQQTPGQGLQFLFEYFSETQRNKGNFPGRFSGRQFSNSRSEMNVSTLELGDSALYLCASSTGTGAEEQYFGPGTRLTVT.

The chain recombines TRBV11-1 with TRBJ2-5, with 7 bases that match TRBD1. The CDR3 has 16 residues. V dropped 7 bases and J dropped 5; count of bases not matched to a gene: 16. Germline CDR1 reads SGHAT; CDR2 reads FQDESV (reference sequence). CDR3 coding DNA: TGTGCCAGCACGAGGACAGGTGGGGGCGTACGGGAGACCCAGTACTTC. Translated, it gives CASTRTGGGVRETQYF.

The chain uses TRBV7-9 and TRBJ2-7; 10 nucleotides align to TRBD2. CDR3 length: 15 residues. Germline assignment: CDR1 SEHNR and CDR2 FQNEAQ (reference sequence). Losses at the gene ends were 3 bases for V and 5 bases for J; bases not matched to a gene: 7. The CDR3 DNA reads TGTGCCAGCAGCTTCGGGCAGCGGGAGGGGCACGAGCAGTACTTC. It codes for CASSFGQREGHEQYF.

This clone was seen once. The gene calls are TRBV6-1 and TRBJ1-5, with D unresolved. CDR1 is MNHNS, CDR2 SASEGT, per germline. The CDR3 loop spans 15 amino acids. The germline V and J ends were trimmed by 3 bases and 0 bases, with 9 bases remaining between them. The CDR3: CASSEARNSNQPQHF. DNA for the CDR3: TGTGCCAGCAGTGAGGCCAGAAATAGCAATCAGCCCCAGCATTTT.

In this sample, this clone turned up once. This chain joins TRBV11-2 and TRBJ2-7, with D perhaps TRBD1 (6 bases). The CDR3 spans 17 residues. The germline V and J ends were trimmed by 4 bases and 3 bases, with 22 bases remaining between them. Per the germline V gene, CDR1 is SGHAT and CDR2 is FQNNGV. The CDR3: CASSSNPTRRGNYEQYF. The CDR3, as DNA: TGTGCCAGCAGCTCCAACCCTACTCGAAGGGGGAACTACGAGCAGTACTTC.

The chain combines TRBV18 with TRBJ2-1; 8 bases are shared with TRBD2. With 2 bases clipped from V and 6 bases from J, the junction kept 3 bases outside the gene matches. The CDR3 is 14 residues long. The germline V gene has CDR1 KGHSH and CDR2 LQKENI. The CDR3 nucleotides read TGTGCCAGCTCACCATTCGGGACTAGCAATGAGCAGTTCTTC. Amino acids: CASSPFGTSNEQFF.